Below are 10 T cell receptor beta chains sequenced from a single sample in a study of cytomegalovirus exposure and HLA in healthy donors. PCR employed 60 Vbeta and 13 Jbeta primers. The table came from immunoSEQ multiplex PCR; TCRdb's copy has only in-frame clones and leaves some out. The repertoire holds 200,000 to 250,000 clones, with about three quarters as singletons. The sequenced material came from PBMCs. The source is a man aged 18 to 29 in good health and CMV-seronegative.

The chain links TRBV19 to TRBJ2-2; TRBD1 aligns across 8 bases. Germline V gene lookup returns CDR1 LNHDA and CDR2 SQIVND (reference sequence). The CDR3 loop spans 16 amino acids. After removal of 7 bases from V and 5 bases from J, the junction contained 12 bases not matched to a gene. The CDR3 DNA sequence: TGTGCCAGTAAACCGCCGGGGACAGGCACTACCGGGGAGCTGTTTTTT. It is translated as CASKPPGTGTTGELFF.

CDR3 in amino acids: CASSLQGGGEQYF. DNA for the CDR3: TGTGCCAGCAGCTTGCAAGGGGGAGGGGAGCAGTACTTC. This chain links TRBV11-3 with TRBJ2-7; a weak D match, TRBD2 (7 bases). Germline CDR1 reads SGHNT; CDR2 reads YENEEA. CDR3 length: 13 amino acids. Trimming stripped 3 bases from V and 7 bases from J, with 13 bases between.

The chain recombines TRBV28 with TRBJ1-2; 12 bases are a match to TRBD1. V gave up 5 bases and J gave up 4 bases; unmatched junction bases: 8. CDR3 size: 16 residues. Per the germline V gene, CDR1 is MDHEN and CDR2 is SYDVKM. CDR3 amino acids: CASSPGDRGLAYGYTF. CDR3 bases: TGTGCCAGCAGTCCCGGGGACAGGGGGCTTGCCTATGGCTACACCTTC.

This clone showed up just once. The CDR3 loop is CASETSGYTGELFF. In DNA form, the CDR3 reads TGTGCCAGCGAGACAAGTGGATACACCGGGGAGCTGTTTTTT. The gene calls are TRBV7-9 and TRBJ2-2; D is ambiguous. CDR3 length: 14 residues. V was pared by 8 bases and J by 3 bases, with 13 bases between. The germline V gene has CDR1 SEHNR and CDR2 FQNEAQ (reference sequence). Full variable domain (rest looked up from reference TRBV7-9 and TRBJ2-2): DTGVSQNPRHKITKRGQNVTFRCDPISEHNRLYWYRQTLGQGPEFLTYFQNEAQLEKSRLLSDRFSAERPKGSFSTLEIQRTEQGDSAMYLCASETSGYTGELFFGEGSRLTVL.

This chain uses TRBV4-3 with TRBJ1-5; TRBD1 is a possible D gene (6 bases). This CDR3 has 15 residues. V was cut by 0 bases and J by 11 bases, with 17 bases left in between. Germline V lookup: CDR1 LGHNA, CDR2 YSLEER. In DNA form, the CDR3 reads TGCGCCAGCAGCCAAGAATGGGCAGGGACAAGGGCCCAGCATTTT. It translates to CASSQEWAGTRAQHF.

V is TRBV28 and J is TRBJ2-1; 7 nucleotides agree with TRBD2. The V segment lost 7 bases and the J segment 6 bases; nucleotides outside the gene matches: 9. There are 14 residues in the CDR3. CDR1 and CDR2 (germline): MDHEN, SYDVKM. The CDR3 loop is CASTPSGMTNEQFF. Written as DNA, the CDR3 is TGTGCCAGCACCCCCAGCGGGATGACCAATGAGCAGTTCTTC. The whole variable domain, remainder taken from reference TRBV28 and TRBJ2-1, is DVKVTQSSRYLVKRTGEKVFLECVQDMDHENMFWYRQDPGLGLRLIYFSYDVKMKEKGDIPEGYSVSREKKERFSLILESASTNQTSMYLCASTPSGMTNEQFFGPGTRLTVL.

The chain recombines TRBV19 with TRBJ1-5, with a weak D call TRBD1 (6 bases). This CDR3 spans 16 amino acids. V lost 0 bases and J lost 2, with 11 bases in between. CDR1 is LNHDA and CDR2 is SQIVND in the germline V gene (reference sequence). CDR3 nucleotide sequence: TGTGCCAGTAGTATAGAATTGGGGGCCGGCAATCAGCCCCAGCATTTT. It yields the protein CASSIELGAGNQPQHF.

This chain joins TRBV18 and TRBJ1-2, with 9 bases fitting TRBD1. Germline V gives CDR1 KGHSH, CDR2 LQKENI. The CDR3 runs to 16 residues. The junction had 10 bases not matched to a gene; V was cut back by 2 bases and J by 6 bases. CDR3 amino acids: CASSPNLGTGSDGYTF. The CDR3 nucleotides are TGTGCCAGCTCACCAAATCTTGGGACAGGGAGCGATGGCTACACCTTC.

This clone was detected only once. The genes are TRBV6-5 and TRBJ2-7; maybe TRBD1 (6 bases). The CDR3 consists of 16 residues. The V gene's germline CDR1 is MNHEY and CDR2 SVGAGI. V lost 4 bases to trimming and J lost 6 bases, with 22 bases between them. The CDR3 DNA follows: TGTGCCAGCAGTTCGAGGTCGCGTCAGGGGACGCGCGAGCAGTACTTC. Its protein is CASSSRSRQGTREQYF.

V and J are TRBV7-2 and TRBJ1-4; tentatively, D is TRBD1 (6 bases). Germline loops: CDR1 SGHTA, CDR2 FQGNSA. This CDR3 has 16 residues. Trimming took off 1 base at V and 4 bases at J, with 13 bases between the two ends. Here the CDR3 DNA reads TGTGCCAGCAGCTTAGGATCGGGACAACGTAATGAAAAACTGTTTTTT. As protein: CASSLGSGQRNEKLFF.